This record looks at one TCR beta chain sequence and its context. No cognate antigen has been identified for it. Per-nucleotide qualities are absent, and no much larger clonotype sits a single base away. TCR CDR3 regions were amplified from genomic DNA by multiplex PCR using the deep immunoSEQ assay. For each cell subset, the extracted genomic DNA was distributed evenly across all wells of several immunoSEQ 96-well plates, and each plate served as one replicate. For sorted subsets, around 0.2 ug of genomic DNA, equivalent to 25,000 to 35,000 T cell genomes, went into each replicate PCR. Purified libraries were measured with a Qubit 3.0 fluorometer, size-checked on a Bioanalyzer 2100, and measured again with the KAPA Library Quantification kit. Each immunoSEQ 96-well plate was sequenced on its own single-read 150-cycle Illumina NextSeq 550 flow cell. As for the original processing: The immunoSEQ output contained only junctional sequences without quality scores, so filtering could not match that applied to full-length reads. To assign V/J genes and CDR3, sequences were annotated using PyIR, a Python wrapper for IgBLAST v1.9, with IMGT germline references. Reads were removed for weak V/J assignments (E-value above 1e-6), missing CDR3, stop codons, out-of-frame junctions, or ambiguous translated residues. A V3J clonotype was defined by an identical inferred V gene, J gene, and CDR3 amino acid sequence. Percentage overlap between repertoires was calculated by dividing the number of shared unique clonotypes by the size of the smaller repertoire. Three approaches were used to assess repertoire richness: RTK rarefaction, the Chao1 estimator, and Recon v2.1 estimates of unobserved clonotypes. Generation probabilities for all TCRbeta clonotypes obtained by the gDNA method from a handful of donors were computed using OLGA. The table comes from immuneACCESS by way of TCRdb, which keeps in-frame sequences with V and J called. Part of the clones is missing from these tables; in studies checked, under half for an unresolved V gene and the rest for unknown reasons. D and trimming were read from the DNA, whereas the V and J calls and clone size are those reported in that table. Counted in this sample were approximately 1,500,000 clones; about 98% of them appeared once. The ten largest clonotypes hold roughly 0.45% of the sample.

The donors were healthy, HIV-negative adults with no recently reported acute infections or vaccinations. All donors were Caucasian adults living in Nashville, Tennessee, USA. CD4+ T cells were enriched through magnetic negative selection, after which naive cells were positively selected on CD45RA and the remaining negative fraction served as the memory subset. Blood was obtained by leukapheresis, after which PBMCs were separated by Ficoll-Histopaque density gradient centrifugation and cryopreserved in liquid nitrogen vapor phase. Analytical flow cytometry was used to check the purity and quantity of each magnetically sorted T cell population. Genomic DNA was isolated from each sorted fraction and quantified by UV absorbance on a Nanodrop 2000c. This specimen belongs to a study of shared clonotypes between healthy human individuals (dated by TCRdb to 2018 to 2021). In terms of the full investigation: A couple of women and a few men aged 18 to 49 years were included in the cohort. For each donor, CD4 naive and CD4 memory were each run on three plates, CD8 naive on two plates, and CD8 memory on one plate. To estimate repertoire size and how much clonotype sharing occurs between individuals, the study deeply sequenced the blood TCR repertoires of roughly 5 healthy adults. Libraries were prepared and TCR repertoires were sequenced by different laboratories using diverse techniques, in order to increase sequencing depth and limit assay-specific biases. Each donor's leukapheresis produced roughly between roughly 0.9 and 8.9 billion PBMCs. Results the study describes overall, beyond this receptor: Across a handful of donors, around 5.4% of naive CD4, around 3.5% of naive CD8, under 2.5% of memory CD4, and 0.4% of memory CD8 clonotypes were shared. Because the study included a small number of donors, the genetic and exposure-history diversity represented was limited. Naive subsets generally had larger estimated clonotype richness than memory subsets. Even with the large sequencing depth, rarefaction of the sorted-subset datasets indicated that sequencing was incomplete. Sampling was restricted to blood, and TCR repertoires in tissues likely differ from the TCR repertoires found in blood. Based on pairwise subsampling, the degree of clonotype sharing among donors was expected to be affected by sequencing depth. Higher generation probabilities were observed for clonotypes shared by all four sorted-subset donors than for non-shared clonotypes.

Sequenced sample: naive CD4+ T cells sorted from blood. According to the study, the label for this sample's cell subset or site signals: CD45RA+ positively selected. The receptor comes from a man aged 25-45 years in good health.

The CDR3 protein sequence reads: CASSFRRPQETQYF. The bases read TGTGCCAGCAGCTTTAGGCGGCCACAAGAGACCCAGTACTTC. The rearrangement joined TRBV7-2 to TRBJ2-5, with the identity of the D gene unclear. Cut back by 3 bases and 2 bases, the V and J ends lie 10 bases apart. CDR3 length: 14 amino acids, cysteine to phenylalanine. Only CDR3 DNA is held: 42 bases, read in frame from base 1. CDR1 and CDR2, looked up from the germline V gene, are SGHTA and FQGNSA.